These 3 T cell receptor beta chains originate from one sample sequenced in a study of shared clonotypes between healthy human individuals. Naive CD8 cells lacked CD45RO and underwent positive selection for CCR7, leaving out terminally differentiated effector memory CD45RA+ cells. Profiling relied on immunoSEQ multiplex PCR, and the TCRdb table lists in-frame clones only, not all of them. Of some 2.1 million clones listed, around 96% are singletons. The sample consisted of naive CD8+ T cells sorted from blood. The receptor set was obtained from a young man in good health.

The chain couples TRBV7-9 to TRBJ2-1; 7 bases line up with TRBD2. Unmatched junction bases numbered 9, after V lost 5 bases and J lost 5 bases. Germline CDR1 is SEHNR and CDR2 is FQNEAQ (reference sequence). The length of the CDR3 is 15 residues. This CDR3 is CASSDFLAENNEQFF. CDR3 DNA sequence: TGTGCCAGCAGCGATTTCCTAGCGGAGAACAATGAGCAGTTCTTC.

The CDR3 reads CASSYSAGLGKPQHF. The CDR3 nucleotides read TGTGCCAGCAGTTACTCAGCAGGCTTGGGGAAGCCCCAGCATTTT. The chain carries TRBV6-5 and TRBJ1-5; D is unclear. Germline CDR1 and CDR2: MNHEY and SVGAGI. Trimming pared 0 bases from V and 8 bases from J, leaving 14 bases between. CDR3 size: 15 residues.

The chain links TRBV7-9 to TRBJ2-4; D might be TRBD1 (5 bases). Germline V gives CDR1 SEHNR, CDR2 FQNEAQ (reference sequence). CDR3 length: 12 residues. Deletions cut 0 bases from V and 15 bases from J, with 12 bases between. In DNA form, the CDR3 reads TGTGCCAGCAGCTTAGCGGGGCATGAGATGTACTTC. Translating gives CASSLAGHEMYF.